These T cell receptor beta chains were read from a single sample in a study of shared clonotypes between healthy human individuals. Generated by immunoSEQ multiplex PCR, the TCRdb table keeps only in-frame clones and is missing some. Seen here are about a million clones, under 80% observed once, and the top ten hold over 1.3%. Sequenced material: memory CD4+ T cells sorted from blood. These receptors originate from a man between 18 and 29 years old in good health. CDR3s leave out the opening cysteine and the closing phenylalanine or tryptophan. Fields, in order: J gene, V gene, CDR3 protein.

TRBJ1-4	TRBV5-5	ASSLDPGQRLF
TRBJ2-7	TRBV6-1	ASREETQY
TRBJ1-5	TRBV2	ASSTQGRPQH
TRBJ1-1	TRBV7-9	ASSFSGQGATEAF
TRBJ1-5	TRBV7-2	ASSLVGQSHQPQH
TRBJ1-1	TRBV6-5	ASRPGGAEAF
TRBJ1-4	TRBV11-2	ASTGQGFSNEKLF
TRBJ2-7	TRBV4-2	ASSQPLTGQDEQY
TRBJ2-2	TRBV18	ASSPGLPEVTGELF
TRBJ1-6	TRBV5-1	ASSLQPQGLDSPLH
TRBJ1-5	TRBV5-8	ASIPRRTGLSGNQPQH
TRBJ2-2	TRBV6-5	ASSWTSGSGGGELF
TRBJ2-3	TRBV5-1	ASSPRTSPDTQY
TRBJ2-7	TRBV7-2	ASSPGRISYEQY
TRBJ1-1	TRBV21-1	ASSNTPTMQGCGDEAF
TRBJ1-6	TRBV5-4	ASSLVGSGSPLH
TRBJ2-5	TRBV5-5	ASSLGLPQETQY
TRBJ2-1	TRBV6-5	ASRGLPPPYEQF
TRBJ1-1	TRBV29-1	SGRAQGSTEAF
TRBJ2-3	TRBV29-1	SVEEASGKTDTQY
TRBJ2-3	TRBV5-4	ASSLDRASTDTQY
TRBJ2-3	TRBV18	ASSLQGALTTDTQY
TRBJ1-6	TRBV4-1	ASSQDRGLGSPLH
TRBJ2-5	TRBV19	ASSLAGGVETQY
TRBJ1-2	TRBV7-2	ASRPPGQGHYGYT
TRBJ2-3	TRBV10-2	ASSPYFDGRTDTQY
TRBJ1-4	TRBV19	ASTTGTGGEKLF
TRBJ1-2	TRBV28	ASRPDRAGYGYT
TRBJ2-7	TRBV7-9	ASSRSTGRGSYEQY
TRBJ2-7	TRBV18	ASSPDRSSYEQY
TRBJ1-6	TRBV5-6	ASSLMTAPRGDSPLH
TRBJ2-7	TRBV5-4	ASSLGRTSYEQY
TRBJ1-4	TRBV5-1	ASSSTAENEKLF
TRBJ2-5	TRBV5-1	ASSGTAGGIETQY
TRBJ2-7	TRBV2	ASRPRTGVYEQY
TRBJ2-6	TRBV6-1	ASSEATGQSNGANVLT
TRBJ2-5	TRBV6-6	ASSFLQGGETQY
TRBJ2-1	TRBV11-2	ASSLTNPSGRINEQF
TRBJ2-3	TRBV28	ATLNSAGTDTQY
TRBJ2-5	TRBV15	ATSRAGVAGQETQY
TRBJ2-3	TRBV9	ASSVAFGGRAENTQY
TRBJ2-1	TRBV19	ASSPSTMPEQF
TRBJ2-2	TRBV6-6	ASSSFNPGELF
TRBJ1-1	TRBV5-1	ASSLEGAVSTEAF
TRBJ2-5	TRBV29-1	SAQQVGETQY
TRBJ1-3	TRBV5-4	ASSLGGPGNSGNTIY
TRBJ2-1	TRBV6-5	ASSPGLVGVNEQF
TRBJ2-1	TRBV29-1	SVSPRAGVSNEQF
TRBJ2-1	TRBV2	ASSRTGEQF
TRBJ1-1	TRBV4-3	ASSQERAGTEAF
TRBJ2-1	TRBV30	AWSVLGNEQF
TRBJ2-7	TRBV5-1	ASSLTGGMYEQY
TRBJ1-4	TRBV5-8	ASSPGGSTNEKLF
TRBJ2-1	TRBV5-1	ASSRGGAYNEQF
TRBJ2-1	TRBV5-8	ASSLVGDQF